The 9 T cell receptor beta chains given below trace back to one sample, sequenced in a study of CD8 T cells in Susac syndrome. RNA amounts of roughly 0.5 to 1 ug underwent reverse transcription with random hexamers. TCRdb used MiXCR to reprocess the immunoSEQ multiplex PCR reads, holding one entry per CDR3 protein. The sample has fewer than 200,000 distinct CDR3 sequences, roughly 94% seen once. The sample comprised CD4+ T cells from PBMCs. Every receptor here comes from a human donor with Susac syndrome.

The chain couples TRBV25-1 to TRBJ2-3; 8 nucleotides align to TRBD1. CDR3 length: 15 amino acids. V dropped 4 bases and J dropped 2; count of bases not matched to a gene: 5. Germline V CDR1 and CDR2: MGHDK, SYGVNS. The CDR3 loop reads CASSGTDRVTDTQYF. The CDR3 bases are TGTGCCAGCAGTGGGACGGACAGGGTCACAGATACGCAGTATTTT.

The rearrangement joins TRBV13 to TRBJ2-1; 11 nucleotides match TRBD2. Per the germline V gene, CDR1 is PRHDT and CDR2 is FYEKMQ (reference sequence). V dropped 7 bases and J dropped 3; count of bases not matched to a gene: 14. The CDR3 totals 18 residues. This CDR3 is CASTRKAVAGGDYNEQFF. The DNA for the CDR3 is TGTGCCAGCACCAGAAAGGCGGTAGCGGGGGGGGACTACAATGAGCAGTTCTTC.

The sample holds one count of this clonotype. The rearrangement uses TRBV5-6 and TRBJ2-5; possibly TRBD1 or TRBD2 for D (5 bases each). This CDR3 spans 14 amino acids. V shed 7 bases and J shed 1 base, with 14 bases lying between them. CDR1 SGHDT and CDR2 YYEEEE come from the germline V gene. The DNA of the CDR3 is TGTGCCAGCCAACTGGGACGCCTCCAAGAGACCCAGTACTTC. Encoded protein: CASQLGRLQETQYF.

This rearrangement joins TRBV29-1 to TRBJ2-3, with 11 nucleotides matching TRBD2. The CDR3 is made up of 17 amino acids. Germline V CDR1 and CDR2: SQVTM, ANQGSEA. Unmatched junction bases numbered 11, after V lost 4 bases and J lost 2 bases. CDR3 loop: CSVGELTSGGYTDTQYF. The CDR3 DNA sequence: TGCAGCGTTGGGGAGCTAACTAGCGGGGGATACACAGATACGCAGTATTTT.

This sequence joins TRBV18 and TRBJ1-3; TRBD1 matches 7 bases. The CDR3 has 15 amino acids. Germline CDR1 KGHSH, CDR2 LQKENI. V lost 1 base, J lost 8 bases, and 8 bases stayed unmatched. The CDR3 nucleotides read TGTGCCAGCTCACCACTGGAGACAGGGAAGGACACCATATATTTT. Translation: CASSPLETGKDTIYF. The full variable domain, completed using reference TRBV18 and TRBJ1-3, is NAGVMQNPRHLVRRRGQEARLRCSPMKGHSHVYWYRQLPEEGLKFMVYLQKENIIDESGMPKERFSAEFPKEGPSILRIQQVVRGDSAAYFCASSPLETGKDTIYFGEGSWLTVV.

J is TRBJ2-7 and V is TRBV6-5; 8 positions agree with TRBD1. The ends lost 5 bases at V and 5 bases at J; junction bases unmatched: 11. The CDR3 contains 15 residues. CDR1 and CDR2 (germline): MNHEY, SVGAGI. The DNA for the CDR3 is TGTGCCAGCAGTCCCGGAGGACAGGGTGGGCACGAGCAGTACTTC. Translated: CASSPGGQGGHEQYF.

The chain is built from TRBV11-2 and TRBJ2-4; D is undetermined. The length of the CDR3 is 13 residues. In germline, CDR1 is SGHAT, CDR2 FQNNGV. The V and J ends lost 0 bases and 5 bases respectively, with 5 bases between them. CDR3: CASSLDTENIQYF. The CDR3 nucleotides are TGTGCCAGCAGCTTAGATACCGAAAACATTCAGTACTTC.

V usage is TRBV6-6 and J usage is TRBJ2-4; 10 bases match TRBD1. Germline V gene lookup returns CDR1 MNHNY and CDR2 SVGAGI (reference sequence). The CDR3 has 15 amino acids. J gave up 6 bases and V 5 bases, and 7 bases lay outside the gene matches. DNA of the CDR3: TGTGCCAGCAGTACACCAGACAGGGGGCTAAACATTCAGTACTTC. Residues: CASSTPDRGLNIQYF.

The chain has TRBV29-1 and TRBJ2-1, with D unclear. Germline CDR1 and CDR2: SQVTM and ANQGSEA. Trimming left V 6 bases short and J 0 bases short, with 15 bases between. The CDR3 is 15 amino acids. CDR3 DNA sequence: TGCAGCGTCCGAGTTCAATCTAGCTCCTACAATGAGCAGTTCTTC. Translating gives CSVRVQSSSYNEQFF.